The sequence of this TCR beta chain was determined in a study of regulatory T cells in long-lasting Graves disease. The CDR3 is 16 amino acids. V dropped 11 bases and J dropped 6; count of bases not matched to a gene: 17. The germline V gene encodes CDR1 SNHLY and CDR2 FYNNEI. Time point defined: newly diagnosed GD, antithyroid drugs for less than 3 months. Extracted RNA from PBMCs served as the source of the TCR library. This clonotype has a count of ten or more. Its target is unknown. Study conclusions and caveats: The persistent group shared 2,500 to 3,000 public clonotypes, more than the approximately 880 shared by new patients. Favored usage of TRBV28, TRBJ1-2 and TRBJ2-5 was recorded in persistent disease.

Investigators prepared the TCR beta libraries by applying iRepertoire HTBI primers and Arm-PCR of CDR3 regions. TCRdb re-called the multiplex PCR reads through MiXCR, storing one row per CDR3 protein. The table includes approximately 350,000 distinct CDR3 sequences, 15% to 20% detected once. The sample was also reused in another study, on T cells in Graves' hyperthyroidism and ophthalmopathy.

This material consisted of peripheral blood mononuclear cells (PBMCs), taken at new diagnosis, from a patient treated with antithyroid drugs. This chain joins TRBV2 and TRBJ1-5; 9 bases line up with TRBD1. The sequence was collected from a woman aged 18-29 years with Graves disease. This chain's CDR3 is CAFTPTGTGLSQPQHF. The CDR3 coding sequence is TGTGCCTTTACCCCGACCGGGACAGGGTTAAGTCAGCCCCAGCATTTT.